A selection of T cell receptor beta chains follows, all from one sample in a study of control samples from healthy donors and cancer patients. Using immunoSEQ multiplex PCR, the repertoire was profiled, and TCRdb retains in-frame clones only, with some absent. Among tens of thousands of clones, roughly 90% were seen once, and the ten largest hold roughly a tenth. Sequenced: PBMCs. The receptors derive from a woman aged 50 to 65 with colorectal cancer. The CDR3 runs from the conserved cysteine through the conserved F or W. The D gene is left open where the match is weak. Size is stated for part of the rows, as once, few or many counts, or as a class when the clone is expanded.

J | D | V | size | DNA | CDR3
TRBJ1-1 | - | TRBV2 | - | TGTGCCAGCAGTCAGGACGTGAACACTGAAGCTTTCTTT | CASSQDVNTEAFF
TRBJ2-5 | - | TRBV12-3/TRBV12-4 | - | TGTGCCAGCAGCTACCGTGAGACCCAGTACTTC | CASSYRETQYF
TRBJ1-6 | TRBD1 | TRBV28 | few | TGTGCCAGCAGTCAGGGACAGGGGACACGACCCCTCCACTTT | CASSQGQGTRPLHF
TRBJ2-3 | - | TRBV5-4 | - | TGTGCCAGCAGCTTGGATACAGATACGCAGTATTTT | CASSLDTDTQYF
TRBJ2-3 | - | TRBV28 | once | TGTGCCAGCAGTTCCTATGCCGGGGGAAAGGGGGTAACAGATACGCAGTATTTT | CASSSYAGGKGVTDTQYF
TRBJ1-1 | TRBD1 | TRBV19 | - | TGTGCCAGTAGTAGCCTGGACAGGGACCCGCCTGAAGCTTTCTTT | CASSSLDRDPPEAFF
TRBJ1-2 | - | TRBV19 | - | TGTGCCAGTAGTCCTCGGGGACCCACTTATGGCTACACCTTC | CASSPRGPTYGYTF
TRBJ2-3 | - | TRBV24-1 | - | TGTGCCACCAGGCGCACCGGGGGGCAGAGTACGCAGTATTTT | CATRRTGGQSTQYF
TRBJ2-3 | - | TRBV11-2 | - | TGTGCCAGCAGCACCCTCCGAGCTCCGTATTTT | CASSTLRAPYF
TRBJ2-3 | - | TRBV15 | - | TGTGCCACCAGCAGGGGGACCCTCCCAGGCACAGATACGCAGTATTTT | CATSRGTLPGTDTQYF
TRBJ2-6 | TRBD1 | TRBV27 | - | TGTGCCAGCAGTGGGGACAGGGGGCGCTTCCGCTCTGGGGCCAACGTCCTGACTTTC | CASSGDRGRFRSGANVLTF
TRBJ1-1 | - | TRBV25-1 | - | TGTGCCAGCACGAAGGGGGGGAACACTGAAGCTTTCTTT | CASTKGGNTEAFF
TRBJ1-6 | - | TRBV7-9 | - | TGTGCCACCGCCGGGTCCATCGGGAGTTCACCCCTCCACTTT | CATAGSIGSSPLHF
TRBJ1-1 | - | TRBV7-2 | once | TGTGCCAGCAGCTTAGCGGGGGGCATCATTGCTGAAGCTTTCTTT | CASSLAGGIIAEAFF
TRBJ2-3 | - | TRBV7-2 | - | TGTGCCAGCAGCTCGACGTCAGCCACGCAGTATTTT | CASSSTSATQYF
TRBJ1-6 | - | TRBV5-1 | once | TGCGCCAGCAGCCTCGGGAGACCTAATTCACCCCTCCACTTT | CASSLGRPNSPLHF
TRBJ2-3 | - | TRBV12-3/TRBV12-4 | - | TGTGCCAGCAGTAAAGTCACCGCAGATACGCAGTATTTT | CASSKVTADTQYF
TRBJ1-5 | TRBD1 | TRBV5-1 | - | TGCGCCAGCAGCTTCGACGGACAGGTCAATCAGCCCCAGCATTTT | CASSFDGQVNQPQHF
TRBJ2-5 | - | TRBV9 | - | TGTGCCAGCAGCGTAGGGCGTAGCGACTCTCCAGAGACCCAGTACTTC | CASSVGRSDSPETQYF
TRBJ1-2 | - | TRBV6-1 | - | TGTGCCAGCAGTGAACCCGGGGGGCTCGGTGGCTACACCTTC | CASSEPGGLGGYTF
TRBJ1-1 | - | TRBV5-4 | - | TGTGCCAGCAGCTCTACCTTCGAGGCAGGGAACACTGAAGCTTTCTTT | CASSSTFEAGNTEAFF
TRBJ2-3 | - | TRBV9 | - | TGTGCCAGCAGCGTAGAACAGTTCACAGATACGCAGTATTTT | CASSVEQFTDTQYF
TRBJ2-2 | - | TRBV12-5 | - | TGTGCTAGTGGCCTATTTAGTGTGGCCGGGGAGCTGTTTTTT | CASGLFSVAGELFF
TRBJ2-3 | - | TRBV28 | - | TGTGCCAGCAGTTTAGGAGCACAGAGCACAGATACGCAGTATTTT | CASSLGAQSTDTQYF
TRBJ2-1 | - | TRBV28 | - | TGTGCCAGCAGTTTGTTCGATGAGCAGTTCTTC | CASSLFDEQFF
TRBJ2-2 | TRBD1 | TRBV29-1 | - | TGCAGCGTCCAGAACAGGGGGCTAACCGGGGAGCTGTTTTTT | CSVQNRGLTGELFF
TRBJ1-1 | - | TRBV12-3/TRBV12-4 | - | TGTGCCAGCAGCCGAGGGGACACTGAAGCTTTCTTT | CASSRGDTEAFF
TRBJ2-5 | - | TRBV5-1 | - | TGCGCCAGCAGCTTGGGTCTCCAGGGGAGGGGGACCCAGTACTTC | CASSLGLQGRGTQYF
TRBJ1-1 | - | TRBV12-3/TRBV12-4 | - | TGTGCCAGCGGCCTACTTAGGACTGAAGCTTTCTTT | CASGLLRTEAFF
TRBJ1-1 | - | TRBV6-5 | - | TGTGCCAGCAGTTACTCAGGGCTGGTGAACACTGAAGCTTTCTTT | CASSYSGLVNTEAFF
TRBJ1-5 | - | TRBV2 | - | TGTGCCAGCATGGGGGGGTTTGGCAATCAGCCCCAGCATTTT | CASMGGFGNQPQHF
TRBJ1-2 | TRBD1 | TRBV12-3/TRBV12-4 | once | TGTGCCAGCAGACTCCAGGGGGCGCGGGGCTACACCTTC | CASRLQGARGYTF
TRBJ1-2 | - | TRBV2 | - | TGTGCAGCCCTGGGGGGCGGCAGCTACACCTTC | CAALGGGSYTF
TRBJ1-1 | TRBD1 | TRBV6-5 | - | TGTGCCAGCAGTAACGAGGGGGCGCCGGGCCGAGAAGCTTTCTTT | CASSNEGAPGREAFF
TRBJ1-1 | - | TRBV6-1 | - | TGTGCCAGCAGTGAGTCGACAAGAATGAACACTGAAGCTTTCTTT | CASSESTRMNTEAFF
TRBJ1-2 | - | TRBV3-1/TRBV3-2 | - | TGTGCCAGCAGCCGGGCAGGGGCTAACTATGGCTACACCTTC | CASSRAGANYGYTF